This entry is about one T cell receptor (beta chain). Profiling relied on immunoSEQ multiplex PCR, and the TCRdb table lists in-frame clones only, not all of them. The sample shows 200,000 or so clones, around 89% of them seen only once. The CDR3 has 15 residues. V lost 5 bases and J lost 5; bases outside the gene matches: 8. The germline CDR1 and CDR2 sequences are MDHEN and SYDVKM. This sample is part of a study of blood T cell repertoires in COVID-19. Study information: Specimens from acute and convalescent COVID-19 originated in the United States, Italy and Spain.

The TCR originated in a man in his 70s with acute or convalescent COVID-19. Sequencing was carried out using peripheral blood. The chain combines TRBV28 with TRBJ1-2, with TRBD1 matching over 10 bases. CDR3 amino acids: CASSPQGQGRYGYTF. For the CDR3, the DNA is TGTGCCAGCAGTCCCCAGGGACAGGGGAGGTATGGCTACACCTTC.